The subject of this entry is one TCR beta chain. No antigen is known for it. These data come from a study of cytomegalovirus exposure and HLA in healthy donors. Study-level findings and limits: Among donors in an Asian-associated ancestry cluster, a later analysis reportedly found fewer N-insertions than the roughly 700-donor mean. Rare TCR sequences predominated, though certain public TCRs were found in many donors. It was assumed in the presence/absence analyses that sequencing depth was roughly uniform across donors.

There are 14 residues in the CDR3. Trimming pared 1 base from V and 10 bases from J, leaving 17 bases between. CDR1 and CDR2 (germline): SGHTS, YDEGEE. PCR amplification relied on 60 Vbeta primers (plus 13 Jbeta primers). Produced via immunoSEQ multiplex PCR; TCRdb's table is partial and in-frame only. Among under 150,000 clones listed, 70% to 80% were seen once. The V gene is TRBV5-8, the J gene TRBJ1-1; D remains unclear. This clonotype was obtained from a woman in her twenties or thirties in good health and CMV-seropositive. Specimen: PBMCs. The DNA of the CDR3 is TGTGCCAGCAGCTTGAGGGTGCGGGAGGGTGTAGCTTTCTTT. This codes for CASSLRVREGVAFF.